A selection of T cell receptor beta chains follows, all from one sample in a study of blood T cell repertoires in COVID-19. Only in-frame clones appear in the TCRdb table, and some are missing; sequencing was by immunoSEQ multiplex PCR. Among tens of thousands of clones, 85% to 90% were seen once, and the ten largest hold 10%. The sequencing input was peripheral blood. These receptors originate from a man aged 55 to 69 with acute or convalescent COVID-19. Both conserved end residues are part of each CDR3. A D gene is named only where the DNA matches it firmly. Not every row has a clone size; where given, it reads once, few, many or a size class.

size | D | J | V | CDR3 | DNA
few | TRBD1 | TRBJ2-7 | TRBV28 | CASSPRTGGYEQYF | TGTGCCAGCAGTCCCCGGACAGGGGGCTACGAGCAGTACTTC
NA | TRBD1 | TRBJ1-1 | TRBV7-2 | CASSAGTANTEAFF | TGTGCCAGCAGCGCGGGGACAGCGAACACTGAAGCTTTCTTT
NA | NA | TRBJ1-6 | TRBV2 | CASNAGRGLSPLHF | TGTGCCAGCAACGCGGGCAGGGGTCTTTCACCCCTCCACTTT
NA | NA | TRBJ1-1 | TRBV6-5 | CASSYHGRFDTEAFF | TGTGCCAGCAGTTACCACGGGAGGTTCGACACTGAAGCTTTCTTT
NA | NA | TRBJ2-2 | TRBV28 | CASTIINTGELFF | TGTGCCAGCACCATCATCAACACCGGGGAGCTGTTTTTT
NA | NA | TRBJ1-5 | TRBV6-5 | CASTRTQDGQPQHF | TGTGCCAGCACACGGACTCAGGATGGACAGCCCCAGCATTTT
NA | NA | TRBJ2-3 | TRBV24-1 | CATSDYGRSTDTQYF | TGTGCCACCAGTGATTATGGGAGAAGCACAGATACGCAGTATTTT
NA | TRBD2 | TRBJ2-3 | TRBV7-9 | CASSSDGTSGRRVTQYF | TGTGCCAGCAGCTCAGACGGGACTAGCGGACGACGGGTTACGCAGTATTTT
few | TRBD1 | TRBJ1-5 | TRBV27 | CASSPTGNQPQHF | TGTGCCAGCAGCCCGACAGGGAATCAGCCCCAGCATTTT
NA | TRBD1 | TRBJ2-7 | TRBV4-2 | CASSQEHQGAHEQYF | TGTGCCAGCAGCCAAGAGCACCAGGGGGCCCACGAGCAGTACTTC
NA | TRBD1 | TRBJ2-3 | TRBV7-9 | CASSPTTWTGGADTQYF | TGTGCCAGCAGCCCCACAACTTGGACAGGGGGCGCAGATACGCAGTATTTT
NA | NA | TRBJ1-3 | TRBV28 | CASSLFSGSGNTIYF | TGTGCCAGCAGTTTATTTTCAGGCTCTGGAAACACCATATATTTT
few | TRBD2 | TRBJ2-5 | TRBV6-2/TRBV6-3 | CASSHGTSGSFRETQYF | TGTGCCAGCAGTCATGGGACTAGCGGGAGTTTTAGAGAGACCCAGTACTTC
few | TRBD2 | TRBJ2-7 | TRBV7-2 | CASSLARERQDEQYF | TGTGCCAGCAGCTTAGCGCGGGAGCGTCAGGACGAGCAGTACTTC
NA | NA | TRBJ2-3 | TRBV21-1 | CAPGPLAGRADTQYF | TGTGCCCCCGGGCCGCTAGCGGGTCGTGCAGATACGCAGTATTTT
NA | TRBD1 | TRBJ2-7 | TRBV19 | CASSIVGQGAVHEQYF | TGTGCCAGTAGTATAGTGGGACAGGGAGCCGTCCACGAGCAGTACTTC
NA | TRBD1 | TRBJ1-4 | TRBV5-1 | CASSSGQGNEKLFF | TGCGCCAGCAGCTCGGGACAGGGTAATGAAAAACTGTTTTTT
NA | TRBD1 | TRBJ2-5 | TRBV24-1 | CATSEGTDYQETQYF | TGTGCCACCAGTGAGGGGACAGATTACCAAGAGACCCAGTACTTC
once | NA | TRBJ1-4 | TRBV2 | CASSFGAAEELFF | TGTGCCAGCAGTTTTGGGGCAGCCGAGGAACTGTTTTTT
NA | TRBD1 | TRBJ2-2 | TRBV27 | CASSSPGQGAGELFF | TGTGCCAGCAGTTCACCGGGACAGGGGGCCGGGGAGCTGTTTTTT
NA | TRBD1 | TRBJ1-1 | TRBV19 | CASSSPGQGVTEAFF | TGTGCCAGTAGTTCTCCGGGACAGGGGGTCACTGAAGCTTTCTTT
few | NA | TRBJ2-1 | TRBV21-1 | CASSKTGGTSGRYGNNEQFF | TGTGCCAGCAGCAAAACGGGGGGGACTAGCGGGAGATATGGTAACAATGAGCAGTTCTTC
NA | NA | TRBJ2-6 | TRBV5-1 | CASSPRGGAGANVLTF | TGCGCCAGCAGCCCCAGGGGAGGGGCTGGGGCCAACGTCCTGACTTTC
once | NA | TRBJ2-5 | TRBV5-1 | CASSLAPRGGGETQYF | TGCGCCAGCAGCTTGGCTCCAAGGGGGGGCGGAGAGACCCAGTACTTC
NA | NA | TRBJ2-7 | TRBV12-3/TRBV12-4 | CASSTLQVHEQYF | TGTGCCAGCAGTACCCTACAGGTCCACGAGCAGTACTTC